These T cell receptor beta chains were read from a single sample in a study of technical replicates of blood from several donors. Sequencing used immunoSEQ multiplex PCR; TCRdb keeps in-frame clones, though not all of them. The sample shows around 76,000 clones, 95% to 98% of them seen only once. Sequencing was performed on T cells isolated from PBMCs. The receptor set was obtained from a human donor in good health. CDR3s include the opening cysteine and the closing phenylalanine or tryptophan. A D gene is named only where the DNA matches it firmly. Clone size, where shown, is once, few, many, or a class for clones that have expanded.

cdr3_nt cdr3_aa d_call v_call clone_size j_call
TGTGCCAGCACTCTAGGAGAGTCCTACGAGCAGTACTTC CASTLGESYEQYF - TRBV28 once TRBJ2-7
TGTGCCAGCAGCTTACACAGGGGGGGATCAGGCGGGGAGCTGTTTTTT CASSLHRGGSGGELFF - TRBV7-8 - TRBJ2-2
TGTGCCAGCAGCTTAGTCGTGGCGGGAGATGAGCAGTTCTTC CASSLVVAGDEQFF TRBD2 TRBV7-9 - TRBJ2-1
TGTGCCAGTAGTATATGGAGGGAAGCGAGCTATGAAGCTTTCTTT CASSIWREASYEAFF - TRBV19 - TRBJ1-1
TGTGCCAGCAGCTTAGAAGATCGGGGGAACTACGAGCAGTACTTC CASSLEDRGNYEQYF - TRBV11-2 - TRBJ2-7
TGTGCCACCTATGGGACTGATTACGAGCAGTACTTC CATYGTDYEQYF - TRBV15 - TRBJ2-7
TGTGCCAGTAGTCACAAGACAGGGGGCACTGAAGCTTTCTTT CASSHKTGGTEAFF TRBD1 TRBV19 - TRBJ1-1
TGTGCCACCAGCAGAACATTGAACACCGGGGAGCTGTTTTTT CATSRTLNTGELFF - TRBV15 - TRBJ2-2
TGTGCCAGCAGACAACTAGCGGGAGTGGGGGATACGCAGTATTTT CASRQLAGVGDTQYF TRBD2 TRBV6-1 - TRBJ2-3
TGTGCCAGCAGCGACAGCTCCTACGAGCAGTACTTC CASSDSSYEQYF - TRBV7-6 - TRBJ2-7
TGTGCCAGCAGTTTGCTGGGAGGCTACGAGCAGTACTTC CASSLLGGYEQYF - TRBV27 - TRBJ2-7
TGTGCCAGCAGACGAGACAGGGCGGGGGAGACCCAGTACTTC CASRRDRAGETQYF - TRBV5-6 - TRBJ2-5
TGTGCCAGCAGCCAAGTAATACAGGGGGAGGAGACCCAGTACTTC CASSQVIQGEETQYF TRBD1 TRBV4-2 - TRBJ2-5
TGTGCCAGCAGCTTAGGGTCAGGGTTCACGGGCTACGAGCAGTACTTC CASSLGSGFTGYEQYF - TRBV7-2 once TRBJ2-7
TGTGCCAGCACCTCCATGGACAGGGCTAGCACCGGGGAGCTGTTTTTT CASTSMDRASTGELFF TRBD1 TRBV5-4 - TRBJ2-2
TGTGCCAGCAGTCTGGGACAGGGACTCGAAAAACTGTTTTTT CASSLGQGLEKLFF TRBD1 TRBV28 - TRBJ1-4
TGCAGCGTTGAGGAGGTGCTGGATACGCAGTATTTT CSVEEVLDTQYF - TRBV29-1 - TRBJ2-3
TGTGCCATCAGTGAGTTTACGGGAGGCACAGATACGCAGTATTTT CAISEFTGGTDTQYF - TRBV10-3 once TRBJ2-3
TGTGCCAGCAGCTTGGCGGGACTTGATCAAGAGACCCAGTACTTC CASSLAGLDQETQYF - TRBV5-5 - TRBJ2-5
TGTGCCAGCAGTGAACTGAATGAAAAACTGTTTTTT CASSELNEKLFF - TRBV2 - TRBJ1-4
TGTGCCAGTAGTATACGTGCAGGGGTTCTTGGTTACGAGCAGTACTTC CASSIRAGVLGYEQYF - TRBV19 - TRBJ2-7
TGTGCCAGCAGTTTATCGAGGGGGCACAATCAGCCCCAGCATTTT CASSLSRGHNQPQHF TRBD1 TRBV28 - TRBJ1-5
TGTGCCAGCAGTGAGGGAGTGCTCGCTGAAGCTTTCTTT CASSEGVLAEAFF - TRBV25-1 once TRBJ1-1
TGTGCCAGCAGCCAGGGACTGGCAAAGTCCCTCCCCTATGGCTACACCTTC CASSQGLAKSLPYGYTF - TRBV14 - TRBJ1-2
TGCGCCAGCAGCTCCCTGGAGGGTGACACAGATACGCAGTATTTT CASSSLEGDTDTQYF - TRBV5-1 - TRBJ2-3
TGTGCCAGTAGTTTACAGGGTAGCAATCAGCCCCAGCATTTT CASSLQGSNQPQHF - TRBV19 - TRBJ1-5
TGCGCCAGCAGCGCCCAGACCGGGACAGGGGACCTCGAGCAGTACTTC CASSAQTGTGDLEQYF TRBD1 TRBV5-1 - TRBJ2-7
TGTGCCAGCAGCTTTCCAGGGTTGGATTCCGGGGAGCTGTTTTTT CASSFPGLDSGELFF - TRBV7-3 - TRBJ2-2
TGTGCCAGCGTTGGGGCCCCACAAGAGACCCAGTACTTC CASVGAPQETQYF - TRBV13 - TRBJ2-5
TGCGCCAGCAGCTTGGATCGGGGGAAGGCTTTCTTT CASSLDRGKAFF - TRBV5-1 - TRBJ1-1
TGCGCCAGCAGCCAAGATCGGACAGGGCGGTATGGCTACACCTTC CASSQDRTGRYGYTF TRBD1 TRBV4-3 - TRBJ1-2
TGTGCCAGCAGTTTTTGGCGTCAGGGTATTCTTCAGGCTGGCTACACCTTC CASSFWRQGILQAGYTF - TRBV28 - TRBJ1-2
TGTGCCAGTAGTACCCGGGACAGTTTCTATGGCTACACCTTC CASSTRDSFYGYTF TRBD1 TRBV19 - TRBJ1-2
TGTGCCAGCAGCTTCCTAGCGTATGGCTCCTACAATGAGCAGTTCTTC CASSFLAYGSYNEQFF - TRBV5-6 - TRBJ2-1
TGTGCCAGTCGGGACAGGGTTGTTGAGACCCAGTACTTC CASRDRVVETQYF TRBD1 TRBV6-6 - TRBJ2-5
TGTGCCAGCAGCTTCGGGACAGCTTCAACTGGGGCCAACGTCCTGACTTTC CASSFGTASTGANVLTF TRBD1 TRBV7-3 - TRBJ2-6
TGTGCCAGCAGTTACCCCACGAGGGGGGGGAACCACGAGCAGTACTTC CASSYPTRGGNHEQYF - TRBV6-5 - TRBJ2-7
TGTGCCAGCAGCTTAGGCCGAGACAGTTTCTCCTACGAGCAGTACTTC CASSLGRDSFSYEQYF - TRBV11-2 - TRBJ2-7
TGTGCCAGCGCCCCGACAGCGTTTTTATCCAATGAGCAGTTCTTC CASAPTAFLSNEQFF - TRBV5-4 once TRBJ2-1
TGCGCCAGCAGCTACGGACTCAACAATGAGCAGTTCTTC CASSYGLNNEQFF - TRBV5-1 - TRBJ2-1
TGTGCCCTCGACAGGGGTAATGAAAAACTGTTTTTT CALDRGNEKLFF TRBD1 TRBV30 - TRBJ1-4